This entry lists 26 T cell receptor beta chains sequenced from one sample in a study of blood T cell repertoires in COVID-19. The data were produced by immunoSEQ multiplex PCR, yet TCRdb's version contains in-frame clones alone and is incomplete. The sample contains 50,000 or so clones, about 89% of which appear only once. Sequencing was performed on peripheral blood. These TCRs come from a human donor in a cohort sampled during active COVID-19.

J is TRBJ1-5 and V is TRBV24-1, with 9 bases aligning to TRBD1. The V segment lost 3 bases and the J segment 6 bases; nucleotides outside the gene matches: 8. The CDR3 has 16 residues. Germline V gives CDR1 KGHDR, CDR2 SFDVKD. CDR3 region: CATSDTTGTGIQPQHF. CDR3 sequence (DNA): TGTGCCACCAGTGATACCACCGGGACAGGGATTCAGCCCCAGCATTTT.

This rearrangement joins TRBV7-6 to TRBJ2-1; 14 positions match TRBD2. The CDR3 length is 18 residues. Germline V gene data show CDR1 as SGHVS and CDR2 as FNYEAQ. V lost 5 bases and J lost 9; bases outside the gene matches: 15. This CDR3 reads CASSIQATSGGGTAEQFF. CDR3 in DNA: TGTGCCAGCAGCATCCAGGCGACTAGCGGGGGGGGGACCGCTGAGCAGTTCTTC.

The chain carries TRBV10-3 and TRBJ2-5, with D maybe TRBD1 (7 bases). Germline CDR1 and CDR2: ENHRY and SYGVKD. CDR3 length: 14 residues. V shed 0 bases and J shed 6 bases, with 11 bases lying between them. CDR3 protein: CAISESAGGQTQYF. The CDR3 DNA follows: TGTGCCATCAGTGAGTCGGCAGGGGGGCAGACCCAGTACTTC.

The V call is TRBV7-2, the J call TRBJ2-5; possibly TRBD2 for D (6 bases). Germline lookup yields CDR1 SGHTA and CDR2 FQGNSA. This CDR3 has 15 amino acids. Trimming took off 4 bases at V and 5 bases at J, with 17 bases between the two ends. The CDR3 reads CASSSRRTSGETQYF. Written as DNA, the CDR3 is TGTGCCAGCAGCTCCCGCAGAACGAGCGGGGAGACCCAGTACTTC.

The chain is built from TRBV2 and TRBJ2-5; TRBD2 agrees at 13 bases. Unmatched junction bases numbered 4, after V lost 5 bases and J lost 4 bases. Germline V gene lookup returns CDR1 SNHLY and CDR2 FYNNEI. CDR3 length: 15 amino acids. The DNA for the CDR3 is TGTGCCAGCAGTTCCGGGACTAGCGGGATAGAGACCCAGTACTTC. Residues: CASSSGTSGIETQYF.

The chain employs TRBV19 and TRBJ2-2; the D gene is possibly TRBD1 (5 bases). This CDR3 has 15 residues. Germline CDR1 and CDR2: LNHDA and SQIVND (reference sequence). The germline V and J ends were trimmed by 10 bases and 5 bases, with 20 bases remaining between them. The CDR3 sequence: CATSKVREGTGELFF. The CDR3 bases are TGTGCCACCTCTAAAGTCAGGGAAGGAACCGGGGAGCTGTTTTTT.

The chain recombines TRBV5-1 with TRBJ2-5; D is undetermined. The CDR3 is 16 residues long. Looked up from germline, CDR1 is SGHRS and CDR2 is YFSETQ. Trimming took 0 bases from V and 5 from J, leaving 17 bases between them. CDR3 bases: TGCGCCAGCAGCTTGGGTTCACTTCATAATGTGGAGACCCAGTACTTC. Residues: CASSLGSLHNVETQYF.

This clone was detected only once. The chain uses TRBV7-3 and TRBJ1-1, with D unclear. Trimming removed 5 bases from V and 0 bases from J, with 19 bases in between. Germline assignment: CDR1 SGHTA and CDR2 FQGTGA. The CDR3 is made up of 17 amino acids. The CDR3 sequence: CASSPGLGEGLNTEAFF. In nucleotides, the CDR3 is TGTGCCAGCAGCCCCGGACTAGGCGAGGGATTGAACACTGAAGCTTTCTTT.

The chain couples TRBV6-6 to TRBJ2-3; 9 bases fit TRBD1. The CDR3 loop spans 15 amino acids. With V trimmed by 7 bases and J by 3 bases, 8 bases remained unmatched. The germline V gene has CDR1 MNHNY and CDR2 SVGAGI (reference sequence). The CDR3 reads CASNTQGAVTDTQYF. The CDR3 DNA reads as TGTGCCAGCAACACACAGGGGGCTGTTACAGATACGCAGTATTTT.

CDR3 sequence (DNA): TGTGCCAGCAGCCCCAGAGCGGGGGGGATCACTAGCACAGATACGCAGTATTTT. It codes for CASSPRAGGITSTDTQYF. The V gene is TRBV6-2 or TRBV6-3, the J gene TRBJ2-3; 10 bases agree with TRBD2. This CDR3 is built from 18 residues. Germline V gene sequence: CDR1 MNHEY, CDR2 SVGEGT. Germline trimming cut 6 bases from V and 0 bases from J; bases unmatched to any gene: 12.

The chain combines TRBV6-2 or TRBV6-3 with TRBJ1-2; 10 positions match TRBD1. The germline CDR1 and CDR2 sequences are MNHEY and SVGEGT. Germline trimming cut 6 bases from V and 3 bases from J; bases unmatched to any gene: 1. This CDR3 has 13 amino acids. CDR3 residues: CASSGQGDYGYTF. The CDR3 DNA reads as TGTGCCAGCAGCGGACAGGGGGACTATGGCTACACCTTC.

V usage is TRBV5-1 and J usage is TRBJ1-3; D is ambiguous. Germline-derived CDR1 and CDR2 are SGHRS and YFSETQ. V lost 4 bases to trimming and J lost 0 bases, with 11 bases between them. The CDR3 is 15 residues long. CDR3 loop: CASSPDGVSGNTIYF. In DNA form, the CDR3 reads TGCGCCAGCAGCCCCGACGGAGTCTCTGGAAACACCATATATTTT.

The chain is built from TRBV3-1 (or the pseudogene TRBV3-2) and TRBJ2-1; 14 bases are shared with TRBD2. This CDR3 is 15 amino acids long. J was trimmed by 7 bases and V by 6 bases; bases with no gene match: 5. CDR1 is LGHDT, CDR2 YNNKEL, per germline (reference sequence). CDR3 sequence (DNA): TGTGCCAGCAGTCGGACTAGCGGGAGGTCGAATGAGCAGTTCTTC. It yields the protein CASSRTSGRSNEQFF.

The genes are TRBV7-6 and TRBJ2-7; 10 bases align to TRBD1. Trimming took 4 bases from V and 5 from J; bases not matched to a gene: 8. Germline CDR1 and CDR2: SGHVS and FNYEAQ. This CDR3 is 15 amino acids long. CDR3 bases: TGTGCCAGCAGCTCCCCCGGGACAGGGGTCAACGAGCAGTACTTC. This encodes CASSSPGTGVNEQYF. The full variable domain, rest sourced from reference TRBV7-6 and TRBJ2-7, is GAGVSQSPRYKVTKRGQDVALRCDPISGHVSLYWYRQALGQGPEFLTYFNYEAQQDKSGLPNDRFSAERPEGSISTLTIQRTEQRDSAMYRCASSSPGTGVNEQYFGPGTRLTVT.

This rearrangement joins TRBV6-1 to TRBJ1-3; D gene unclear. The germline gives CDR1 MNHNS, CDR2 SASEGT. There are 15 residues in the CDR3. V was shortened by 0 bases and J by 0 bases, with 6 bases between the two germline ends. The CDR3 nucleotides are TGTGCCAGCAGTGAAGCCAGGCTCTCTGGAAACACCATATATTTT. Translation: CASSEARLSGNTIYF.

The V and J genes are TRBV11-3 and TRBJ2-3; tentative D call: TRBD2 (5 bases). CDR3 length equals 15 residues. Germline V CDR1 and CDR2: SGHNT, YENEEA. V lost 2 bases, J lost 1 base, and 10 bases lay in between. The CDR3 coding sequence is TGTGCCAGCAGCTTACTTGGGAGTGGCACAGATACGCAGTATTTT. Translating gives CASSLLGSGTDTQYF.

The V call is TRBV5-1, the J call TRBJ2-5, with D possibly TRBD2 on 6 matching bases. CDR3 length equals 13 residues. From germline, CDR1 is SGHRS and CDR2 YFSETQ. V lost 6 bases to trimming and J lost 2 bases, with 11 bases between them. Written as DNA, the CDR3 is TGCGCCAGCACTCGGGACTCACAAGAGACCCAGTACTTC. This codes for CASTRDSQETQYF.

The sample holds one count of this clone. This chain joins TRBV5-8 and TRBJ1-2; 9 positions agree with TRBD1. CDR1 and CDR2 (germline): SGHTS, YDEGEE. The J segment lost 2 bases and the V segment lost 1 base, leaving 3 bases of the junction unmatched. The CDR3 contains 15 residues. DNA of the CDR3: TGTGCCAGCAGCTTGCTTGGACAGGGGAACTATGGCTACACCTTC. This translates into CASSLLGQGNYGYTF.

This chain joins TRBV15 and TRBJ2-7, with D possibly TRBD2 on 5 matching bases. The germline CDR1 and CDR2 sequences are LNHNV and YYDKDF (reference sequence). The V end lost 8 bases, the J end lost 10 bases, and 12 bases lay between the germline ends. This CDR3 spans 10 amino acids. This CDR3 reads CATRDLNQYV. CDR3 DNA sequence: TGTGCCACCCGGGATTTAAACCAGTACGTC.

This rearrangement joins TRBV2 to TRBJ1-2; D remains unclear. Germline V CDR1 and CDR2: SNHLY, FYNNEI. The CDR3 runs 15 residues. The V and J ends lost 5 bases and 8 bases respectively, with 21 bases between them. CDR3 sequence reads: CASSLQSEGPYGYTF. In nucleotides, the CDR3 is TGTGCCAGCAGTCTTCAATCCGAGGGTCCTTACGGCTACACCTTC.

The genes are TRBV9 and TRBJ2-1; TRBD2 matches at 8 bases. J was trimmed by 6 bases and V by 0 bases; bases with no gene match: 8. CDR3 length: 16 amino acids. Germline CDR1 SGDLS, CDR2 YYNGEE. The CDR3 DNA is TGTGCCAGCAGCGTAGAGGGTACTAGCGGAGTCAATGAGCAGTTCTTC. It codes for CASSVEGTSGVNEQFF. Full variable domain (outside the CDR3, taken from reference TRBV9 and TRBJ2-1): DSGVTQTPKHLITATGQRVTLRCSPRSGDLSVYWYQQSLDQGLQFLIQYYNGEERAKGNILERFSAQQFPDLHSELNLSSLELGDSALYFCASSVEGTSGVNEQFFGPGTRLTVL.

This chain uses TRBV13 with TRBJ2-2, with a weak D call TRBD2 (5 bases). This CDR3 is built from 16 residues. Germline assignment: CDR1 PRHDT and CDR2 FYEKMQ (reference sequence). V was trimmed by 0 bases and J by 5 bases, leaving 13 bases between them. The CDR3, as DNA: TGTGCCAGCAGCTTAGGACGCGGGTCGGGGACCGGGGAGCTGTTTTTT. Its translation: CASSLGRGSGTGELFF.

The V and J genes are TRBV10-2 and TRBJ2-3, with D perhaps TRBD2 (5 bases). The CDR3 loop spans 13 amino acids. The ends were cut back, 6 bases at V and 6 bases at J, with 13 bases in the middle. Germline assignment: CDR1 WSHSY and CDR2 SAAADI. CDR3 DNA sequence: TGCGCCAGCAGGCTACTAAGCGGTGATACGCAGTATTTT. This translates into CASRLLSGDTQYF.

The V call is TRBV9, the J call TRBJ2-2, with D hard to call. CDR1 SGDLS and CDR2 YYNGEE come from the germline V gene. Deletions cut 0 bases from V and 2 bases from J, with 5 bases between. The CDR3 contains 14 residues. The DNA for the CDR3 is TGTGCCAGCAGCGTAGCTCTTAACACCGGGGAGCTGTTTTTT. Its translation is CASSVALNTGELFF.

The sample holds a few counts of this clone. The chain is built from TRBV7-9 and TRBJ2-5; a weak D match, TRBD1 (7 bases). The CDR3 is made up of 12 amino acids. Germline CDR1 and CDR2: SEHNR and FQNEAQ (reference sequence). V was cut by 7 bases and J by 4 bases, with 10 bases left in between. CDR3 sequence (DNA): TGTGCCAGCACCAGGGGGGTAGAGACCCAGTACTTC. Protein sequence: CASTRGVETQYF.

The rearrangement joins TRBV24-1 to TRBJ1-2; TRBD1 might be the D (6 bases). CDR1 KGHDR and CDR2 SFDVKD come from the germline V gene. The CDR3 runs to 14 residues. The V end was cut by 4 bases, the J end by 2 bases, with 10 bases between. The CDR3 region is CATSDRTENYGYTF. For the CDR3, the DNA is TGTGCCACCAGTGACCGGACAGAAAACTATGGCTACACCTTC.